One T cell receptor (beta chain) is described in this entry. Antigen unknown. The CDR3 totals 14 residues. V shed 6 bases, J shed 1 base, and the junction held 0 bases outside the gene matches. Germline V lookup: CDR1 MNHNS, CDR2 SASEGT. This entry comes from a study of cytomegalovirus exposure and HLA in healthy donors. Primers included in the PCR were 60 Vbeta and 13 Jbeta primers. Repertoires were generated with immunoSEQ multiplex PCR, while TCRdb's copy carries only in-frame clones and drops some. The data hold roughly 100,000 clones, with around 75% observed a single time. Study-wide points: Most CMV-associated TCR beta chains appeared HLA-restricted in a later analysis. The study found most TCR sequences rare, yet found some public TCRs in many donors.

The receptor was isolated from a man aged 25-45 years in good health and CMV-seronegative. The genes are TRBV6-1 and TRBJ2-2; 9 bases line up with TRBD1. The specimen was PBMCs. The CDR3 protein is CASRGQGNTGELFF. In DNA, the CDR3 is TGTGCCAGCAGGGGACAGGGGAACACCGGGGAGCTGTTTTTT.